This T cell receptor (beta chain) stems from a study of shared clonotypes between healthy human individuals. The authors loaded 200 ng DNA, 30,000 to 35,000 T cell genomes, into sorted-subset replicate PCRs. Produced via immunoSEQ multiplex PCR; TCRdb's table is partial and in-frame only. The table has 2 million to 2.5 million clones, approximately 94% seen once. Study-wide results and caveats: Clonotype sharing among the donors was expected to vary with sequencing depth. Generation probabilities of non-shared clonotypes were lower (relative to those shared by all four donors).

CDR1 and CDR2 (germline): ENHRY, SYGVKD. Between the trimmed V and J ends, which lost 10 bases and 2 bases, there was a span of 11 bases. The CDR3 totals 13 residues. This clone was recorded only once. Its specificity is not known. Both subsets, CD45RA+ naive and CD45RA-negative memory, were split from the CD4+ cells. The sample taken for sequencing was naive CD4+ T cells sorted from blood. The subset: CD45RA+ positively selected. The V and J genes are TRBV10-3 and TRBJ2-2, with D possibly matching TRBD1 (6 bases). This TCR was sampled from a young man in good health. CDR3 sequence: CATRDTNTGELFF. The DNA for the CDR3 is TGTGCCACCCGGGACACAAACACCGGGGAGCTGTTTTTT.